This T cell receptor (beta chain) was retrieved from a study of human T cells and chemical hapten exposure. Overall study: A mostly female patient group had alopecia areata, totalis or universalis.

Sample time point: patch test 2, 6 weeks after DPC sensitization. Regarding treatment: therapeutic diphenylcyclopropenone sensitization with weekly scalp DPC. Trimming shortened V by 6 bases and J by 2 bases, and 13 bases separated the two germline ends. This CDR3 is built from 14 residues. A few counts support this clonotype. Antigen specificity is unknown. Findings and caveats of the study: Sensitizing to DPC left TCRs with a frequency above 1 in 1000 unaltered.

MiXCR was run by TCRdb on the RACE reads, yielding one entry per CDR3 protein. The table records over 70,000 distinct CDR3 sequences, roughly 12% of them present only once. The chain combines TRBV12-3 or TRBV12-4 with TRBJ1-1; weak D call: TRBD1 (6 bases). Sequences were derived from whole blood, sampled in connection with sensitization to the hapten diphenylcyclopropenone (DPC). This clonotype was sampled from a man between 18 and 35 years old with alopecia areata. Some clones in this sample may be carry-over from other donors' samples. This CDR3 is CASRLQGANTEAFF. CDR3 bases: TGTGCCAGCAGACTACAGGGAGCTAACACTGAAGCTTTCTTT.